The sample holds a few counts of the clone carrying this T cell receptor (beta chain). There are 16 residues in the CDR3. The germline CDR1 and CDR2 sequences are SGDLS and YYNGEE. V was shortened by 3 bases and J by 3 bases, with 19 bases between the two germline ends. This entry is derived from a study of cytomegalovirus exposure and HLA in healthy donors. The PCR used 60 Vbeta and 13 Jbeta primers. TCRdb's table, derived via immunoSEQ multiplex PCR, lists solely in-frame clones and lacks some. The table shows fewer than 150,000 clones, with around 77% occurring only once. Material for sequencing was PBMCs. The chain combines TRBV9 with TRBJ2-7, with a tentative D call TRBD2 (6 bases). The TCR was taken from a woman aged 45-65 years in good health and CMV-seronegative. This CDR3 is CASSASWGLDSYEQYF. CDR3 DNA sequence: TGTGCCAGCAGCGCCTCTTGGGGACTCGACAGCTACGAGCAGTACTTC.